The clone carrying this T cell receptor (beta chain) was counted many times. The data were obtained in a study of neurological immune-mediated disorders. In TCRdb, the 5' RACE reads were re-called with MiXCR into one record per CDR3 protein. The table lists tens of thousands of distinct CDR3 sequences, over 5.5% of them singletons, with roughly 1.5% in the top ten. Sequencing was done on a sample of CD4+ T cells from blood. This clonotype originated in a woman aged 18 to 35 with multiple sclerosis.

The chain's CDR3 is CSAMTGKGTGELFF. Written as DNA, the CDR3 is TGCAGTGCTATGACAGGGAAAGGGACCGGGGAGCTGTTTTTT. V and J are TRBV20-1 and TRBJ2-2, with TRBD1 matching over 7 bases. The J segment lost 5 bases and the V segment lost 4 bases, leaving 7 bases of the junction unmatched. The CDR3 totals 14 residues. Germline assignment: CDR1 DFQATT and CDR2 SNEGSKA (reference sequence).